This TCR beta chain was identified in a study of early T cells in non-severe SARS-CoV-2 infection. Notes on the study in general: A preference for anti-spike CD8 responses marked VDJdb matching, which missed private and CD4 specificities.

This clonotype was seen repeatedly, ten times or more. Its antigen is not known. Germline-derived CDR1 and CDR2 are SGHDT and YYEEEE. V was trimmed by 4 bases and J by 3 bases, leaving 11 bases between them. The CDR3 runs 13 residues. Individually, cDNA molecules had unique molecular identifiers attached to them. Each CDR3 protein gets one entry after TCRdb re-called the 5' RACE reads with MiXCR. The sample lists more than 50,000 distinct CDR3 sequences, around 6% occurring once. Sequenced material: whole blood. This clonotype originated in an adult who was a healthcare worker with PCR-confirmed SARS-CoV-2 infection or an uninfected control (not recorded which). This chain links TRBV5-6 with TRBJ2-7; either TRBD1 or TRBD2 may supply D (5 bases each). The DNA of the CDR3 is TGTGCCAGCAGCCAGGGACGGAGCTACGAGCAGTACTTC. Its translation is CASSQGRSYEQYF.